A single sample gave rise to the 3 T cell receptor beta chains below, sequenced in a study of T cell responses to AZD1222 COVID-19 vaccine. TCRdb's copy holds only in-frame clones and misses some; the assay was immunoSEQ multiplex PCR. The sample has approximately 100,000 clones; 85% are singletons. Specimen: peripheral blood, collected 28 days after the second AZD1222 dose. All receptors derive from an adult who received the AZD1222 COVID-19 vaccine.

V gene TRBV5-8 combines with J gene TRBJ2-5; 10 bases are a match to TRBD2. This CDR3 comprises 16 residues. With V trimmed by 0 bases and J by 2 bases, 4 bases remained unmatched. Germline V gene sequence: CDR1 SGHTS, CDR2 YDEGEE. The CDR3 region is CASSLELAGPQETQYF. The CDR3 bases are TGTGCCAGCAGCTTGGAACTAGCGGGGCCACAAGAGACCCAGTACTTC.

V usage is TRBV7-8 and J usage is TRBJ2-1; TRBD2 matches 12 bases. This CDR3 is 20 amino acids long. V gave up 5 bases and J gave up 0 bases; unmatched junction bases: 14. Per germline, CDR1 SGHVS and CDR2 FQNEAQ. In nucleotides, the CDR3 is TGTGCCAGCAGCCCCCGACTAGCGGGGGCCCTTATGAGCTCCTACAATGAGCAGTTCTTC. Protein product: CASSPRLAGALMSSYNEQFF.

The V call is TRBV11-2, the J call TRBJ1-1, with D perhaps TRBD1 (5 bases). The V gene lost 2 bases and the J gene lost 0 bases, with 7 bases spanning the gap. CDR1 is SGHAT and CDR2 is FQNNGV in the germline V gene. This CDR3 spans 14 amino acids. This chain's CDR3 is CASSLQGVNTEAFF. The CDR3 nucleotides are TGTGCCAGCAGCTTACAGGGCGTGAACACTGAAGCTTTCTTT.